What follows are 20 T cell receptor beta chains derived from one specimen sequenced in a study of metastatic and nonmetastatic thyroid tumors. Via MiXCR, TCRdb re-called the PCR reads. Of about 59,000 clones in the sample, 16% were seen once. Thyroid surgery took place with no prior treatment in any patient. Input material: blood. The receptors here all came from a male donor with papillary thyroid cancer or a benign thyroid nodule (not recorded which). Some clones in this sample may be carry-over from other donors' samples.

This clone came up many times. The gene calls are TRBV18 and TRBJ1-1; the match to TRBD1 covers 7 bases. Trimming took 2 bases from V and 5 from J; bases not matched to a gene: 8. The V gene's germline CDR1 is KGHSH and CDR2 LQKENI. The CDR3 sequence is 15 residues long. The CDR3 DNA follows: TGTGCCAGCTCACCAAACGCCGGGACAGTAACTGAAGCTTTCTTT. As protein: CASSPNAGTVTEAFF.

This clone was detected a few times. Given the absence of the conserved phenylalanine or tryptophan at the CDR3 end, a read error is likely. The J gene is TRBJ2-2, the V gene TRBV6-6; no definite D call. This CDR3 contains 14 residues. Germline CDR1 and CDR2: MNHNY and SVGAGI (reference sequence). Trimming stripped 2 bases from V and 3 bases from J, with 7 bases between. The CDR3 is CASSYQRYTGELFL. The CDR3 nucleotides are TGTGCCAGCAGTTACCAGCGTTACACCGGGGAGCTGTTTCTT.

The chain combines TRBV20-1 with TRBJ1-1, with D perhaps matching TRBD1 (5 bases). The CDR3 runs 13 residues. Germline V gives CDR1 DFQATT, CDR2 SNEGSKA (reference sequence). With 5 bases removed from V and 9 bases from J, the gap between germline ends came to 19 bases. In nucleotides, the CDR3 is TGCAGTGCTCCCGATAGACAGAGGGGAAAAGCTTTCTTT. Its translation is CSAPDRQRGKAFF.

The chain carries TRBV9 and TRBJ1-1, with D possibly matching TRBD1 (5 bases). The CDR3 has 15 residues. The germline V gene encodes CDR1 SGDLS and CDR2 YYNGEE. Trimming took off 4 bases at V and 1 base at J, with 14 bases between the two ends. The CDR3 DNA reads TGTGCCAGCAGCCCAATCCCCGGGGGGAACACTGAAGCTTTCTTT. It codes for CASSPIPGGNTEAFF.

In its sample, this clone was seen many times. The chain is built from TRBV20-1 and TRBJ1-4; weak D call: TRBD1 (6 bases). V lost 6 bases, J lost 3 bases, and 14 bases lay in between. The CDR3 runs to 14 residues. Germline V gene lookup returns CDR1 DFQATT and CDR2 SNEGSKA (reference sequence). The CDR3 region has the DNA TGCAGTGCGGGGAAAGGGGGGGCTAATGAAAAACTGTTTTTT. Translation: CSAGKGGANEKLFF.

This clone was detected ten times or more. The rearrangement links TRBV3-1 to TRBJ2-7, with 10 bases lining up with TRBD2. V dropped 2 bases and J dropped 4; count of bases not matched to a gene: 8. The CDR3 is made up of 16 amino acids. Germline V gene lookup returns CDR1 LGHDT and CDR2 YNNKEL (reference sequence). In DNA form, the CDR3 reads TGTGCCAGCAGCCAATTGAGACTAGCGGGCCTGTACGAGCAGTACGTC. This codes for CASSQLRLAGLYEQYV.

Comment on this clone: A much larger clone lies a single base off, so this may be a read error. The sample contains more than one DNA sequence encoding this CDR3. The chain recombines TRBV5-1 with TRBJ2-3; D is possibly TRBD1 (5 bases). V shed 1 base and J shed 0 bases, with 12 bases lying between them. There are 16 residues in the CDR3. CDR1 and CDR2 from the germline V gene are SGHRS and YFSETQ. As DNA, the CDR3 is TGCGCCAGCAGCTTGTGGGGCGGAGCTAGCACAGATACGCAGTATTTT. Its translation is CASSLWGGASTDTQYF.

This clone was seen a few times. The genes are TRBV6-6 and TRBJ2-2, with D uncertain. Germline CDR1 MNHNY, CDR2 SVGAGI (reference sequence). The V gene lost 0 bases and the J gene lost 0 bases, with 11 bases spanning the gap. The CDR3 runs 17 residues. CDR3 DNA sequence: TGTGCCAGCAGTTACTCGTTTAGTACTTCGAACACCGGGGAGCTGTTTTTT. Its translation: CASSYSFSTSNTGELFF.

This clone has ten or more counts. V is TRBV7-2 and J is TRBJ2-5; 12 bases are shared with TRBD2. There are 17 residues in the CDR3. The junction had 15 bases not matched to a gene; V was cut back by 7 bases and J by 6 bases. The germline gives CDR1 SGHTA, CDR2 FQGNSA. Written as DNA, the CDR3 is TGTGCCAGCATCCTACGACTAGCGGGAGTCTGTGGAAAGACCCAGTACTTC. Protein: CASILRLAGVCGKTQYF.

This clone was seen only once. The rearrangement uses TRBV20-1 and TRBJ1-2, with no clear D. This CDR3 spans 14 amino acids. V was pared by 3 bases and J by 0 bases, with 11 bases between. Germline values: CDR1 DFQATT, CDR2 SNEGSKA (reference sequence). CDR3 nucleotides: TGCAGTGCTAGGAGGGCTCCCACTAACTATGGCTACACCTTC. Amino acid sequence: CSARRAPTNYGYTF.

This clone was picked up many times. A single base separates this from a much larger clone, so it may be a read error. J is TRBJ2-1 and V is TRBV7-2; a possible D gene is TRBD1 (6 bases). Germline assignment: CDR1 SGHTA and CDR2 FQGNSA. The CDR3 is 10 amino acids. The ends were cut back, 8 bases at V and 11 bases at J, with 10 bases in the middle. This CDR3 reads CASVGAQQFF. Written as DNA, the CDR3 is TGTGCCAGCGTGGGGGCCCAGCAGTTCTTC.

This clone was seen at least ten times. The chain carries TRBV4-1 and TRBJ1-6, with TRBD1 as a possible D gene (5 bases). Per germline, CDR1 MGHRA and CDR2 YSYEKL. Trimming stripped 1 base from V and 10 bases from J, with 14 bases between. The CDR3 is 15 residues long. The DNA for the CDR3 is TGCGCCAGCAGCCAAGCGGACCAGGGCAGCTCACCCCTCCACTTT. Translation: CASSQADQGSSPLHF.

This clone was recorded at least ten times. The rearrangement uses TRBV7-6 and TRBJ2-7; 8 bases match TRBD1. The CDR3 consists of 13 residues. With 2 bases clipped from V and 5 bases from J, the junction kept 2 bases outside the gene matches. Germline loops: CDR1 SGHVS, CDR2 FNYEAQ. CDR3 sequence (DNA): TGTGCCAGCAGCTTAAAGGGACAGGACGAGCAGTACTTC. As protein: CASSLKGQDEQYF. Supplemented by reference TRBV7-6 and TRBJ2-7, the full variable domain reads GAGVSQSPRYKVTKRGQDVALRCDPISGHVSLYWYRQALGQGPEFLTYFNYEAQQDKSGLPNDRFSAERPEGSISTLTIQRTEQRDSAMYRCASSLKGQDEQYFGPGTRLTVT.

There are many counts of this clone. This chain connects TRBV11-2 to TRBJ2-1; 9 bases are shared with TRBD2. The germline gives CDR1 SGHAT, CDR2 FQNNGV. This CDR3 spans 18 amino acids. V dropped 6 bases and J dropped 4; count of bases not matched to a gene: 16. CDR3 amino acids: CASSLRRIAGVGYNEQFF. CDR3 DNA sequence: TGTGCCAGCAGTCTTAGGCGGATAGCGGGGGTGGGGTACAATGAGCAGTTCTTC.

This clone was picked up many times. The chain combines TRBV7-9 with TRBJ2-7; D is undetermined. Trimming removed 5 bases from V and 4 bases from J, with 18 bases in between. The CDR3 is 15 residues long. Germline CDR1 reads SEHNR; CDR2 reads FQNEAQ (reference sequence). CDR3 amino acids: CASSPQPGSPYEQYF. DNA of the CDR3: TGTGCCAGCAGCCCACAACCTGGCAGCCCATACGAGCAGTACTTC.

This clone was recorded many times. The CDR3 nucleotides are TGTGCCAGTAGTTGGACCAGGGGGCGTGGGGACGGCTACACCTTC. This encodes CASSWTRGRGDGYTF. The V call is TRBV19, the J call TRBJ1-2; 8 positions agree with TRBD1. Germline CDR1 LNHDA, CDR2 SQIVND (reference sequence). The CDR3 is 15 amino acids. After removal of 5 bases from V and 8 bases from J, the junction contained 13 bases not matched to a gene.

This clone has ten or more counts. This chain links TRBV28 with TRBJ2-7; 7 bases are a match to TRBD1. The germline gives CDR1 MDHEN, CDR2 SYDVKM. Trimming cost V 3 bases and J 3 bases; bases outside gene matches: 17. CDR3 size: 18 residues. This CDR3 reads CASSFPGDVSRDSYEQYV. As DNA, the CDR3 is TGTGCCAGCAGTTTTCCTGGTGATGTGTCCCGGGACAGCTACGAGCAGTACGTC.

This clone was detected ten times or more. The chain employs TRBV5-1 and TRBJ2-1; the match to TRBD2 covers 8 bases. Germline CDR1 reads SGHRS; CDR2 reads YFSETQ. The CDR3 contains 15 residues. J gave up 7 bases and V 3 bases, and 9 bases lay outside the gene matches. In DNA, the CDR3 is TGCGCCAGCAGCTCCGGCGGGGGGCTTCGGAATGAGCAGTTCTTC. Translated: CASSSGGGLRNEQFF.

This clone has at least ten counts. The V call is TRBV27, the J call TRBJ1-2; D remains ambiguous. CDR3 length equals 14 residues. V was shortened by 0 bases and J by 10 bases, with 15 bases between the two germline ends. The germline CDR1 and CDR2 sequences are MNHEY and SMNVEV (reference sequence). The CDR3 spells CASSLSPGATVYTF. For the CDR3, the DNA is TGTGCCAGCAGTTTATCCCCAGGTGCGACGGTCTACACCTTC.

The genes are TRBV28 and TRBJ2-3; D is unresolved. This CDR3 contains 12 residues. Looked up from germline, CDR1 is MDHEN and CDR2 is SYDVKM. With 5 bases removed from V and 3 bases from J, the gap between germline ends came to 6 bases. The CDR3 loop is CASSTTTDTQYF. The CDR3 coding sequence is TGTGCCAGCAGTACTACTACAGATACGCAGTATTTT.